One and the same sample provided the 7 T cell receptor beta chains below, sequenced in a study of T cell responses to AZD1222 COVID-19 vaccine. Profiled with immunoSEQ multiplex PCR; TCRdb holds only in-frame clones, not every one. The sample holds approximately 140,000 clones, about 90% seen once. The sequences come from peripheral blood, collected on day 0 of AZD1222 vaccination. These receptor sequences come from an adult in good health.

The chain is built from TRBV29-1 and TRBJ2-1, with 8 bases identical to TRBD2. V was clipped by 2 bases and J by 1 base; unmatched bases: 7. The CDR3 runs 16 residues. CDR1 and CDR2 (germline): SQVTM, ANQGSEA. DNA for the CDR3: TGCAGCGTTGAAACTGCGGCGGGAGGATCCTACAATGAGCAGTTCTTC. It yields the protein CSVETAAGGSYNEQFF.

This rearrangement joins TRBV6-5 to TRBJ1-1; D is unclear. This CDR3 contains 12 residues. V lost 7 bases and J 4 bases, leaving 10 bases between the germline ends. Germline-derived CDR1 and CDR2 are MNHEY and SVGAGI. The CDR3 bases are TGTGCCAGCATTGGGTTGGGCACTGAAGCTTTCTTT. Its protein product is CASIGLGTEAFF.

This chain links TRBV29-1 with TRBJ2-5; 8 bases map to TRBD1. CDR3 length equals 14 residues. Germline V lookup: CDR1 SQVTM, CDR2 ANQGSEA. V was clipped by 6 bases and J by 5 bases; unmatched bases: 11. CDR3 loop: CSVAGGAGLETQYF. CDR3 DNA sequence: TGCAGCGTCGCAGGGGGCGCGGGATTGGAGACCCAGTACTTC.

The chain links TRBV6-6 to TRBJ1-2; no firm D call. Germline lookup yields CDR1 MNHNY and CDR2 SVGAGI (reference sequence). This CDR3 region has 14 residues. The V end was cut by 6 bases, the J end by 3 bases, with 14 bases between. CDR3 loop: CASSPRGDHYGYTF. The CDR3 nucleotides read TGTGCCAGCAGCCCACGTGGTGACCACTATGGCTACACCTTC.

The chain recombines TRBV5-4 with TRBJ2-7, with D uncertain. There are 14 residues in the CDR3. Germline V gene data show CDR1 as SGHNT and CDR2 as YYREEE (reference sequence). Deletions cut 2 bases from V and 3 bases from J, with 12 bases between. CDR3 sequence (DNA): TGTGCCAGCAGCTTTGAAGGACGAGGCTACGAGCAGTACTTC. This gives the protein CASSFEGRGYEQYF.

CDR3 sequence (DNA): TGTGCCAGCAGCCGGGGGCAGGGAGATAATTCACCCCTCCACTTT. It specifies CASSRGQGDNSPLHF. The rearrangement joins TRBV7-8 to TRBJ1-6, with a tentative D call TRBD1 (6 bases). The CDR3 is made up of 15 amino acids. V was clipped by 5 bases and J by 5 bases, with 13 bases between them. Germline V gene sequence: CDR1 SGHVS, CDR2 FQNEAQ.

This clone was observed once. The chain recombines TRBV7-8 with TRBJ1-2; perhaps TRBD1 as D (6 bases). With 0 bases removed from V and 8 bases from J, the gap between germline ends came to 16 bases. The CDR3 sequence is 15 residues long. Germline values: CDR1 SGHVS, CDR2 FQNEAQ. CDR3 sequence reads: CASSLAATETGGYTF. The CDR3 nucleotides are TGTGCCAGCAGCTTAGCCGCGACAGAGACAGGCGGCTACACCTTC. The whole variable domain, filled in from reference TRBV7-8 and TRBJ1-2, reads GAGVSQSPRYKVAKRGQDVALRCDPISGHVSLFWYQQALGQGPEFLTYFQNEAQLDKSGLPSDRFFAERPEGSVSTLKIQRTQQEDSAVYLCASSLAATETGGYTFGSGTRLTVV.